These 28 T cell receptor beta chains were all obtained from the same sample, sequenced in a study of blood T cell repertoires in COVID-19. The repertoire was sequenced with immunoSEQ multiplex PCR; TCRdb's copy has only in-frame clones and lacks some. The sample contains around 120,000 clones, approximately 92% of which appear only once. The sample comprised peripheral blood. The receptors here all came from a woman aged 80 or over with acute or convalescent COVID-19.

CDR3 in amino acids: CASSEWGPGGLETQYF. DNA of the CDR3: TGTGCCAGCAGTGAATGGGGCCCGGGGGGGCTGGAGACCCAGTACTTC. V usage is TRBV25-1 and J usage is TRBJ2-5; 8 bases line up with TRBD2. Germline V gene sequence: CDR1 MGHDK, CDR2 SYGVNS. The CDR3 is made up of 16 amino acids. Losses at the gene ends were 1 base for V and 5 bases for J; bases not matched to a gene: 9. The full variable domain, completed using reference TRBV25-1 and TRBJ2-5, is EADIYQTPRYLVIGTGKKITLECSQTMGHDKMYWYQQDPGMELHLIHYSYGVNSTEKGDLSSESTVSRIRTEHFPLTLESARPSHTSQYLCASSEWGPGGLETQYFGPGTRLLVL.

CDR3 nucleotides: TGTGCCAGCAGCGGGCAGGGAAGGAATCAGCCCCAGCATTTT. Its translation: CASSGQGRNQPQHF. This sequence joins TRBV6-6 and TRBJ1-5; D perhaps matches TRBD1 (5 bases). V gave up 6 bases and J gave up 4 bases, with 13 bases separating them. CDR3 length: 14 amino acids. Germline CDR1 reads MNHNY; CDR2 reads SVGAGI (reference sequence).

The rearrangement joins TRBV6-5 to TRBJ2-2; 7 nucleotides agree with TRBD2. V gave up 1 base and J gave up 4 bases; unmatched junction bases: 3. CDR1 and CDR2 (germline): MNHEY, SVGAGI. The length of the CDR3 is 15 residues. CDR3 sequence (DNA): TGTGCCAGCAGTTACTTACGCGGGGGCACCGGGGAGCTGTTTTTT. This codes for CASSYLRGGTGELFF.

The rearrangement joins TRBV7-2 to TRBJ1-1, with TRBD1 matching 9 bases. V lost 2 bases and J lost 6; bases outside the gene matches: 7. Germline CDR1 SGHTA, CDR2 FQGNSA. The CDR3 is 15 residues long. The CDR3 is CASSLSPGTGSEAFF. Written as DNA, the CDR3 is TGTGCCAGCAGCTTATCTCCCGGGACAGGGTCTGAAGCTTTCTTT.

V is TRBV5-5 and J is TRBJ1-2; D is uncertain. V was pared by 0 bases and J by 1 base, with 7 bases between. This CDR3 is built from 14 residues. Germline V lookup: CDR1 SGHKS, CDR2 YYEKEE (reference sequence). The CDR3 sequence: CASSLGSGNYGYTF. The CDR3 region has the DNA TGTGCCAGCAGCTTGGGATCGGGTAACTATGGCTACACCTTC.

The V call is TRBV18, the J call TRBJ1-2; tentative D call: TRBD1 (5 bases). Germline-derived CDR1 and CDR2 are KGHSH and LQKENI. This CDR3 spans 15 amino acids. The germline V and J ends were trimmed by 0 bases and 0 bases, with 8 bases remaining between them. CDR3 residues: CASSPPVTANYGYTF. The CDR3 DNA sequence: TGTGCCAGCTCACCACCGGTGACAGCTAACTATGGCTACACCTTC.

The chain employs TRBV19 and TRBJ2-2, with TRBD1 as a possible D gene (5 bases). Trimming left V 5 bases short and J 4 bases short, with 11 bases between. The CDR3 totals 14 residues. Germline CDR1 LNHDA, CDR2 SQIVND (reference sequence). The CDR3 DNA reads TGTGCCAGTAGTCGGTTAGGGGTCACCGGGGAGCTGTTTTTT. It codes for CASSRLGVTGELFF.

The gene calls are TRBV10-1 and TRBJ2-7; 8 bases match TRBD1. V lost 7 bases to trimming and J lost 5 bases; unmatched junction nucleotides: 7. Germline CDR1 and CDR2: WNHNN and SYGVQD (reference sequence). CDR3 size: 13 residues. CDR3 DNA sequence: TGCGCCAGCATTTGGCAGGGGGCGAACGAGCAGTACTTC. Its protein is CASIWQGANEQYF.

This chain joins TRBV6-5 and TRBJ1-1, with a possible D match to TRBD1 (5 bases). The length of the CDR3 is 13 residues. The germline V and J ends were trimmed by 5 bases and 1 base, with 8 bases remaining between them. Germline V lookup: CDR1 MNHEY, CDR2 SVGAGI. CDR3 DNA sequence: TGTGCCAGCAGTCACGGACAGAACACTGAAGCTTTCTTT. Translation gives CASSHGQNTEAFF.

V gene TRBV27 combines with J gene TRBJ2-7; D not resolved. The CDR3 totals 13 residues. V lost 1 base, J lost 2 bases, and 6 bases lay in between. The germline V gene has CDR1 MNHEY and CDR2 SMNVEV (reference sequence). The CDR3: CASSLYPAYEQYF. CDR3 in DNA: TGTGCCAGCAGTTTATATCCAGCCTACGAGCAGTACTTC.

This sequence joins TRBV5-1 and TRBJ1-5; a possible D gene is TRBD1 (6 bases). Trimming stripped 8 bases from V and 9 bases from J, with 24 bases between. The CDR3 covers 15 residues. Germline assignment: CDR1 SGHRS and CDR2 YFSETQ. For the CDR3, the DNA is TGCGCCAGGCTGGACGCAGGGGCCGCGGTGTGGCCCCAGCATTTT. Protein product: CARLDAGAAVWPQHF. Drawing the rest from reference TRBV5-1 and TRBJ1-5, the complete variable domain is KAGVTQTPRYLIKTRGQQVTLSCSPISGHRSVSWYQQTPGQGLQFLFEYFSETQRNKGNFPGRFSGRQFSNSRSEMNVSTLELGDSALYLCARLDAGAAVWPQHFGDGTRLSIL.

The V gene is TRBV7-9, the J gene TRBJ2-1, with TRBD1 as a possible D gene (6 bases). Trimming removed 7 bases from V and 0 bases from J, with 19 bases in between. Per the germline V gene, CDR1 is SEHNR and CDR2 is FQNEAQ (reference sequence). The CDR3 covers 17 residues. Here the CDR3 reads CASTKSTLDSSYNEQFF. As DNA, the CDR3 is TGTGCCAGCACCAAAAGTACTCTGGACAGCTCCTACAATGAGCAGTTCTTC.

The chain joins TRBV28 to TRBJ2-2; D perhaps matches TRBD2 (6 bases). Germline-derived CDR1 and CDR2 are MDHEN and SYDVKM. The CDR3 loop spans 15 amino acids. Trimming cost V 1 base and J 5 bases, with 11 bases left between them. This CDR3 reads CASSLFRAGTGELFF. The CDR3 nucleotides are TGTGCCAGCAGTTTATTCCGGGCGGGAACCGGGGAGCTGTTTTTT.

The chain joins TRBV19 to TRBJ2-2; D not resolved. The CDR3 is 14 amino acids. With 10 bases removed from V and 1 base from J, the gap between germline ends came to 13 bases. Germline CDR1 reads LNHDA; CDR2 reads SQIVND (reference sequence). CDR3 nucleotides: TGTGCCACCCCAGGCCGACAGAACACCGGGGAGCTGTTTTTT. As protein: CATPGRQNTGELFF. The complete variable domain, with remaining parts taken from reference TRBV19 and TRBJ2-2, reads DGGITQSPKYLFRKEGQNVTLSCEQNLNHDAMYWYRQDPGQGLRLIYYSQIVNDFQKGDIAEGYSVSREKKESFPLTVTSAQKNPTAFYLCATPGRQNTGELFFGEGSRLTVL.

The chain recombines TRBV18 with TRBJ2-3, with D perhaps TRBD1 (5 bases). This CDR3 is built from 15 residues. CDR1 KGHSH and CDR2 LQKENI come from the germline V gene. V was trimmed by 3 bases and J by 5 bases, leaving 15 bases between them. The DNA of the CDR3 is TGTGCCAGCTCACCTGGGGCCAGCACGAGAGATACGCAGTATTTT. This translates into CASSPGASTRDTQYF.

The chain carries TRBV30 and TRBJ1-6; D call uncertain. The CDR3 loop spans 13 amino acids. CDR1 GTSNPN and CDR2 SVGIG come from the germline V gene (reference sequence). Trimming stripped 0 bases from V and 6 bases from J, with 6 bases between. The CDR3 loop is CAWSVAGNSPLHF. CDR3 sequence (DNA): TGTGCCTGGAGTGTAGCCGGTAATTCACCCCTCCACTTT.

The chain has TRBV19 and TRBJ1-1, with a tentative D call TRBD1 (5 bases). The length of the CDR3 is 16 residues. Germline CDR1 and CDR2: LNHDA and SQIVND (reference sequence). Between the trimmed V and J ends, which lost 3 bases and 1 base, there was a span of 15 bases. The DNA for the CDR3 is TGTGCCAGTAGTATCACCAGGGTGATCGGGAACACTGAAGCTTTCTTT. Translated: CASSITRVIGNTEAFF.

The V gene is TRBV6-5, the J gene TRBJ1-2; unclear D gene. This CDR3 has 12 amino acids. Per germline, CDR1 MNHEY and CDR2 SVGAGI. V was trimmed by 8 bases and J by 7 bases, leaving 14 bases between them. CDR3 sequence: CASRPGEGGYTF. CDR3 DNA sequence: TGTGCCAGCCGCCCCGGCGAGGGTGGCTACACCTTC.

The chain is built from TRBV2 and TRBJ1-5; D might be TRBD1 (5 bases). Looked up from germline, CDR1 is SNHLY and CDR2 is FYNNEI. The CDR3 runs to 13 residues. V was trimmed by 6 bases and J by 2 bases, leaving 8 bases between them. CDR3 sequence: CASRRGGNQPQHF. The CDR3 nucleotides read TGTGCCAGCAGGCGGGGGGGCAATCAGCCCCAGCATTTT.

The chain is built from TRBV6-5 and TRBJ1-2, with a weak D call TRBD1 (5 bases). The CDR3 runs 13 residues. Deletions cut 2 bases from V and 5 bases from J, with 9 bases between. The germline gives CDR1 MNHEY, CDR2 SVGAGI. The CDR3 sequence: CASSYTSGYGYTF. CDR3 nucleotide sequence: TGTGCCAGCAGTTACACTTCAGGGTATGGCTACACCTTC.

This clone was observed a handful of times. This may be a read error, as it is one base from a much larger clone. The same CDR3 also results from other DNA sequences found in this sample. The chain combines TRBV7-3 with TRBJ2-6; TRBD2 is a possible D gene (6 bases). The CDR3 loop spans 15 amino acids. V dropped 2 bases and J dropped 4 bases, with 9 bases sitting between them. Per the germline V gene, CDR1 is SGHTA and CDR2 is FQGTGA. CDR3 bases: TGTGCCAGCAGCTTAGGGGGGACGGGGGCCAACGTCCTGACTTTC. This translates into CASSLGGTGANVLTF.

The chain is built from TRBV12-5 and TRBJ1-2, with D tentatively TRBD1 (6 bases). This CDR3 has 12 residues. Deletions cut 6 bases from V and 4 bases from J, with 9 bases between. The germline gives CDR1 LGHNT, CDR2 FRNRAP. CDR3 DNA sequence: TGTGCTAGTGGAACAGGGTTCTATGGCTACACCTTC. Its protein product is CASGTGFYGYTF.

This chain uses TRBV7-9 with TRBJ1-3, with a possible D match to TRBD1 (6 bases). V was cut by 1 base and J by 5 bases, with 12 bases left in between. From germline, CDR1 is SEHNR and CDR2 FQNEAQ (reference sequence). This CDR3 comprises 15 residues. CDR3 sequence (DNA): TGTGCCAGCAGCTTAGACACAGGGATGCGAAACACCATATATTTT. This encodes CASSLDTGMRNTIYF.

The chain recombines TRBV7-9 with TRBJ2-7; TRBD2 might be the D (5 bases). CDR1 and CDR2 (germline): SEHNR, FQNEAQ (reference sequence). V lost 0 bases to trimming and J lost 6 bases, with 6 bases between them. The CDR3 is 12 amino acids. For the CDR3, the DNA is TGTGCCAGCAGCTTAGCGGCGGGCGAGCAGTACTTC. Its translation: CASSLAAGEQYF.

The rearrangement uses TRBV6-5 and TRBJ1-6, with D possibly TRBD1 on 5 matching bases. Deletions cut 0 bases from V and 13 bases from J, with 13 bases between. CDR1 is MNHEY, CDR2 SVGAGI, per germline. The CDR3 is made up of 14 amino acids. Written as DNA, the CDR3 is TGTGCCAGCAGTTACTCGATGCAGGGAATGCCCCTCCACTTT. Protein sequence: CASSYSMQGMPLHF.

The V call is TRBV19, the J call TRBJ1-2, with D hard to call. This CDR3 is 16 amino acids long. Germline V gene lookup returns CDR1 LNHDA and CDR2 SQIVND (reference sequence). V was clipped by 3 bases and J by 0 bases, with 14 bases between them. The CDR3, as DNA: TGTGCCAGTAGTATCCCCTCTGCGTCGGCTAACTATGGCTACACCTTC. Residues: CASSIPSASANYGYTF. The full variable domain, rest sourced from reference TRBV19 and TRBJ1-2, is DGGITQSPKYLFRKEGQNVTLSCEQNLNHDAMYWYRQDPGQGLRLIYYSQIVNDFQKGDIAEGYSVSREKKESFPLTVTSAQKNPTAFYLCASSIPSASANYGYTFGSGTRLTVV.

The chain links TRBV10-1 to TRBJ2-1; D might be TRBD2 (7 bases). V lost 0 bases and J 10 bases, leaving 13 bases between the germline ends. Germline values: CDR1 WNHNN, CDR2 SYGVQD (reference sequence). The CDR3 sequence is 14 residues long. The CDR3 loop is CASSESGGPLEQFF. CDR3 sequence (DNA): TGCGCCAGCAGTGAGTCGGGGGGGCCCTTGGAGCAGTTCTTC.

The chain has TRBV5-4 and TRBJ1-1; a possible D gene is TRBD1 (6 bases). V was pared by 4 bases and J by 0 bases, with 13 bases between. The CDR3 has 15 residues. CDR1 and CDR2 from the germline V gene are SGHNT and YYREEE (reference sequence). CDR3: CASSLKTGMNTEAFF. As DNA, the CDR3 is TGTGCCAGCAGCCTCAAAACAGGGATGAACACTGAAGCTTTCTTT.